These T cell receptor beta chains were read from a single sample in a study of blood T cells in healthy people across ages. TCRdb re-called the 5' RACE reads through MiXCR, storing one row per CDR3 protein. The sample has about 970,000 distinct CDR3 sequences, roughly 47% seen once. Sequencing was carried out using blood. Every receptor here comes from an older woman in good health. The conserved cysteine and the conserved F or W are not part of the CDR3 here. Clone size appears in some rows only: once, few, many, or a class for an expanded clone.

. TRBV4-1 ASSYPGKACEQY
few TRBV25-1 ASSELQVDGYT
few TRBV7-2 ASSLEASGSNEQF
. TRBV20-1 SANRDSDTQY
once TRBV29-1 SAFGTAQETRY
few TRBV10-3 AISDYQSGSIRNEQF
. TRBV4-1 ASSQLPRTGGREKLF
. TRBV3-1 ASSLKRTSGSYTYEQY
. TRBV27 ASSFQSSYNEQF
. TRBV7-6 ASSPLGETGGAGLYGYT
. TRBV20-1 SARDSRPSGRSDTQY
few TRBV7-2 ASSSIAVGPLRRADTQY
few TRBV6-4 ASSDQGLAVRADTQY
many TRBV7-2 ASSLSPGQETQY
. TRBV6-6 ASNRQGLRAEQY
few TRBV7-2 ASSSTGTRTDTQY
. TRBV5-1 ASSLAFGGAGEQF
few TRBV4-1 ASSHPQRKQETQY
. TRBV28 ASAKPGTGFYEQY
few TRBV12-3/TRBV12-4 ASSSWDRVLDEQY
. TRBV12-3/TRBV12-4 ASSLGYGTSGRYEQY
. TRBV28 ASRGGWDEQY
few TRBV5-1 ASSGEGDTQY
. TRBV20-1 SAGPGAQY